This T cell receptor beta chain was identified in a study of blood T cell repertoires in COVID-19. Germline CDR1 is SGHNT and CDR2 is YYREEE (reference sequence). This CDR3 spans 14 amino acids. After removal of 4 bases from V and 1 base from J, the junction contained 4 bases not matched to a gene. Libraries were prepared by immunoSEQ multiplex PCR; TCRdb keeps only in-frame clonotypes and omits some of them. The sample shows hundreds of thousands of clones, around nine tenths of them seen only once. This clone was seen just once. This TCR derives from a middle-aged woman who had recovered from COVID-19. The sample consisted of PBMCs or T cells enriched from blood (not recorded which). This chain links TRBV5-4 with TRBJ2-5, with 7 bases that match TRBD2. In nucleotides, the CDR3 is TGTGCCAGCAGCCGGACTAGGGCCCAAGAGACCCAGTACTTC. It is translated as CASSRTRAQETQYF.